The entry below describes one T cell receptor (beta chain). The CDR3 extends over 15 amino acids. Trimming removed 0 bases at V and 8 bases at J, with 16 bases between. Germline lookup yields CDR1 MNHEY and CDR2 SVGAGI. This entry comes from a study of blood T cell repertoires in COVID-19. At the level of the study: T cells, B-cell-depleted T cells, or PBMCs provided the cDNA or gDNA that served as material.

Authors' data handling: It was from reference gene primer amplification that nucleated cell counts were estimated. Using immunoSEQ multiplex PCR, the repertoire was profiled, and TCRdb retains in-frame clones only, with some absent. V, J and clone size derive from that table, while D and trimming were established from the DNA sequence. The sample lists about 220,000 clones, about 87% seen once, with 2% to 2.5% in the top ten. Study members were between about 18 and 95 years old and lived in roughly 24 US regions. Categorization into cohorts depended on clinical history that participants reported. The V call is TRBV6-5, the J call TRBJ1-2; the D is unclear. This receptor was identified in a woman in her forties with acute COVID-19. Material for sequencing was PBMCs or T cells enriched from blood (not recorded which). Here the CDR3 reads CASSYSNSGLSGYTF. In DNA form, the CDR3 reads TGTGCCAGCAGTTACTCGAATTCAGGTTTAAGCGGCTACACCTTC.